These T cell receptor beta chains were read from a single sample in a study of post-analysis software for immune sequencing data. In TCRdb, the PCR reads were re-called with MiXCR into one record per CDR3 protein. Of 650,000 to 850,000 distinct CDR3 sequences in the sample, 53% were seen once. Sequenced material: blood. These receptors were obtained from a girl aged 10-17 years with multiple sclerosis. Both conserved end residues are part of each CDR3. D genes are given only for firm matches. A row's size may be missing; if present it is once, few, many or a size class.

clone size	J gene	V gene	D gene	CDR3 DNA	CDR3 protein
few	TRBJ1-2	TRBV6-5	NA	TGTGCCAGCAGTTACGGGGGGAATGGCTACACCTTC	CASSYGGNGYTF
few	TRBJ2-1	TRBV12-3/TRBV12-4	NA	TGTGCCAGCAGTTTTGAGCCTCGGGGGCGGTTCTTC	CASSFEPRGRFF
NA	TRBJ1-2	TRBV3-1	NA	TGTGCCAACAGCCAACAGGGCATTAACTATGGCTACACCTTC	CANSQQGINYGYTF
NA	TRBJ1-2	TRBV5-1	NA	TGCGCCAGCAGCTTGGAAGCCACCCGGTACACCTTC	CASSLEATRYTF
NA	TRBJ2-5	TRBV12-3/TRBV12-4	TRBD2	TGTGCCAGCAGACGTAGCGGGAGCGAAGAGACCCAGTACTTC	CASRRSGSEETQYF
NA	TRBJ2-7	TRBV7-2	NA	TGTGCCAGCAGCTTAGCACTTCGGGGAACCTACGAGCAGTACTTC	CASSLALRGTYEQYF
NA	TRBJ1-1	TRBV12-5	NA	TGTGCTAGTGCGAGGATCGGGACTGAAGCTTTCTTT	CASARIGTEAFF
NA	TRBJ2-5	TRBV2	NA	TGTGCCAGCGTATTAGGGACGATTAGGAGCGAGACCCAGTACTTC	CASVLGTIRSETQYF
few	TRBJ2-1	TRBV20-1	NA	TGCAGTGCTAGAGATTTCCGAATTTACAATGAGCAGTTCTTC	CSARDFRIYNEQFF
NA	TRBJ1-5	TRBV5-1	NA	TGCGCCAGCAGCTCGGGGAACAGGGAGGATCAGCCCCAGCATTTT	CASSSGNREDQPQHF
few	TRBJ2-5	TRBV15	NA	TGTGCCACCAGCAGAGCGAGACAGACCCAAGAGACCCAGTACTTC	CATSRARQTQETQYF
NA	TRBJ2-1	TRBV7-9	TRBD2	TGTGCCAGCGCCGCTCGCGGGGGGGCCTTAGGGCGATCCTACAATGAGCAGTTCTTC	CASAARGGALGRSYNEQFF
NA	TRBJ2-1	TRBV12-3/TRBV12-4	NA	TGTGCCAGCACAAAAGGCAGTGGACTCTACAATGAGCAGTTCTTC	CASTKGSGLYNEQFF